The clone carrying this TCR beta chain was counted a single time. These data are taken from a study of OX40 agonist ivuxolimab in advanced cancers. This CDR3 is built from 15 residues. In germline, CDR1 is LGHNA, CDR2 YSLEER. The germline V and J ends were trimmed by 1 base and 4 bases, with 13 bases remaining between them. Data came from immunoSEQ multiplex PCR; TCRdb stores just in-frame clones and leaves some out. The table has tens of thousands of clones, 90% to 95% seen once. The sample in question was CD4+ or CD8+ T cells sorted from blood, obtained in a trial of the OX40 agonist ivuxolimab. This TCR came from an adult with an advanced solid tumor such as melanoma, head and neck, liver or kidney cancer. The V call is TRBV4-3, the J call TRBJ1-2; D not resolved. The CDR3 reads CASSQGADGIYGYTF. The CDR3 DNA reads TGCGCCAGCAGCCAAGGAGCGGACGGGATCTATGGCTACACCTTC.